The 3 T cell receptor beta chains below all came from one sample that was sequenced in a study of blood T cells in healthy people across ages. Sample-barcoded 5' priming and a J-beta primer mix drove a second PCR of roughly 6 to 12 cycles. A single record per CDR3 protein comes from TCRdb applying MiXCR to the 5' RACE reads. The table lists 2 million or so distinct CDR3 sequences, roughly 49% of them singletons. The specimen was blood. The source of these receptors is a middle-aged woman in good health.

This clonotype was detected a few times. The chain carries TRBV5-1 and TRBJ2-1, with D possibly being TRBD2 (6 bases). Germline CDR1 SGHRS, CDR2 YFSETQ. The CDR3 contains 14 residues. V lost 4 bases and J lost 8, with 16 bases in between. In nucleotides, the CDR3 is TGCGCCAGCAGCCCTAGGGTCTCGGGGGATGAGCAGTTCTTC. It encodes CASSPRVSGDEQFF.

The CDR3 DNA follows: TGTGCCACCAGCAGAGTTAGTGAGAACACTGAAGCTTTCTTT. It translates to CATSRVSENTEAFF. V gene TRBV15 combines with J gene TRBJ1-1, with no clear D. The CDR3 runs 14 residues. V dropped 1 base and J dropped 1 base, with 7 bases sitting between them. Germline V CDR1 and CDR2: LNHNV, YYDKDF (reference sequence). Full variable domain (rest looked up from reference TRBV15 and TRBJ1-1): DAMVIQNPRYQVTQFGKPVTLSCSQTLNHNVMYWYQQKSSQAPKLLFHYYDKDFNNEADTPDNFQSRRPNTSFCFLDIRSPGLGDTAMYLCATSRVSENTEAFFGQGTRLTVV.

The genes are TRBV20-1 and TRBJ2-2; D unclear. The CDR3 loop spans 14 amino acids. CDR1 is DFQATT, CDR2 SNEGSKA, per germline (reference sequence). V was shortened by 5 bases and J by 4 bases, with 14 bases between the two germline ends. The CDR3 sequence is CSAGRTWGTGELFF. CDR3 in DNA: TGCAGTGCTGGCCGAACCTGGGGCACCGGGGAGCTGTTTTTT.